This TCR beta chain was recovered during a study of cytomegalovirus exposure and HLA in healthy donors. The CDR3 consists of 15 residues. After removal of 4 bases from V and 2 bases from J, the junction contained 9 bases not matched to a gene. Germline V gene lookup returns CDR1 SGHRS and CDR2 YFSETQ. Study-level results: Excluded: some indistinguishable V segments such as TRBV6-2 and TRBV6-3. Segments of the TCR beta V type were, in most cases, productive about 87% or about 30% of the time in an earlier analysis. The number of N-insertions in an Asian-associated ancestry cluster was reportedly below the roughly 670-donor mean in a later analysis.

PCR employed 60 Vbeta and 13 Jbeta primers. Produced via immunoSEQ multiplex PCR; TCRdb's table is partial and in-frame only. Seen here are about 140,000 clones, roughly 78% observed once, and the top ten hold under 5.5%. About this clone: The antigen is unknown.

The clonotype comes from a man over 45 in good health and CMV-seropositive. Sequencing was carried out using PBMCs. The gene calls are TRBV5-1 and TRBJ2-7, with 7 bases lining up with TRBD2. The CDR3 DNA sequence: TGCGCCAGCAGCCCCGGACTAGTTCGAGCCTACGAGCAGTACTTC. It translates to CASSPGLVRAYEQYF.